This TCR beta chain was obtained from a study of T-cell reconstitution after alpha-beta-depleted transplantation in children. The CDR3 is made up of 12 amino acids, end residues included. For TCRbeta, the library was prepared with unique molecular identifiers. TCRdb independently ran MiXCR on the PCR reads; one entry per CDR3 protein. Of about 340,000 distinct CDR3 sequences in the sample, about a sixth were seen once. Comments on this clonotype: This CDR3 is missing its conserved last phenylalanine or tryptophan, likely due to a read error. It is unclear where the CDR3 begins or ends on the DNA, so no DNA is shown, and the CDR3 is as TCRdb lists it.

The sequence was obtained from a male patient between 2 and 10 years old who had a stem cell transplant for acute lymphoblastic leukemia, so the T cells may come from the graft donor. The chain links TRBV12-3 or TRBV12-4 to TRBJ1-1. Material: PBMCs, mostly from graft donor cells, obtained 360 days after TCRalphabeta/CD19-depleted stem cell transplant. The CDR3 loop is CASSLAGLDFGI.